One sample yielded the 21 T cell receptor beta chains listed below, sequenced in a study of technical replicates of blood from a few donors. Assay: immunoSEQ multiplex PCR; the TCRdb copy retains only in-frame clones and omits some. This sample has 75,000 to 90,000 clones; approximately 91% occur once, and the top ten carry about 0.38%. Specimen: T cells isolated from PBMCs. The origin of the receptors is a human donor in good health.

CDR3 nucleotide sequence: TGTGCCAGCAGTGACCCGACAGGGAACCCCGGCTACACCTTC. Translation gives CASSDPTGNPGYTF. This sequence joins TRBV2 and TRBJ1-2, with 7 nucleotides matching TRBD1. CDR3 length: 14 residues. V shed 3 bases and J 8 bases; nucleotides not matched to a gene: 9. Germline V gene lookup returns CDR1 SNHLY and CDR2 FYNNEI.

This sequence joins TRBV30 and TRBJ2-7; D might be TRBD2 (6 bases). Deletions cut 5 bases from V and 0 bases from J, with 8 bases between. The CDR3 consists of 12 residues. Germline lookup yields CDR1 GTSNPN and CDR2 SVGIG (reference sequence). DNA for the CDR3: TGTGCCTGGGCCGGGGGCTCCTACGAGCAGTACTTC. Protein sequence: CAWAGGSYEQYF.

A single count supports this clone. The V gene is TRBV11-2, the J gene TRBJ2-7; no definite D call. CDR3 length equals 11 residues. Germline assignment: CDR1 SGHAT and CDR2 FQNNGV. Trimming shortened V by 4 bases and J by 10 bases, and 11 bases separated the two germline ends. CDR3 sequence reads: CASSYVAIQYF. CDR3 sequence (DNA): TGTGCCAGCAGCTATGTCGCTATTCAGTACTTC.

The rearrangement links TRBV28 to TRBJ2-7; a possible D gene is TRBD1 (6 bases). The V end was cut by 6 bases, the J end by 0 bases, with 15 bases between. The germline gives CDR1 MDHEN, CDR2 SYDVKM. This CDR3 comprises 15 residues. In DNA, the CDR3 is TGTGCCAGCAGACACGGGGACATTCTCTCCTACGAGCAGTACTTC. As protein: CASRHGDILSYEQYF.

The chain joins TRBV6-5 to TRBJ1-1; D possibly corresponds to TRBD1 (5 bases). V shed 5 bases and J shed 0 bases, with 7 bases lying between them. Germline V gives CDR1 MNHEY, CDR2 SVGAGI. This CDR3 spans 13 amino acids. CDR3 loop: CASSGGVNTEAFF. The CDR3 DNA is TGTGCCAGCAGTGGGGGGGTGAACACTGAAGCTTTCTTT.

The chain carries TRBV7-2 and TRBJ2-7; 14 bases match TRBD2. V shed 8 bases, J shed 7 bases, and the junction held 7 bases outside the gene matches. There are 14 residues in the CDR3. Per the germline V gene, CDR1 is SGHTA and CDR2 is FQGNSA. CDR3 amino acids: CASRSGTSGGEQYF. The CDR3 DNA is TGTGCCAGCCGATCAGGGACTAGCGGGGGTGAGCAGTACTTC.

V is TRBV14 and J is TRBJ2-7, with D uncertain. The V gene lost 0 bases and the J gene lost 2 bases, with 11 bases spanning the gap. The V gene's germline CDR1 is SGHDN and CDR2 FVKESK. This CDR3 comprises 15 residues. CDR3 nucleotides: TGTGCCAGCAGCCAAGAATTCCGGAGTCCCTACGAGCAGTACTTC. Translating it yields CASSQEFRSPYEQYF.

V is TRBV2 and J is TRBJ2-7, with D uncertain. The germline V and J ends were trimmed by 9 bases and 0 bases, with 9 bases remaining between them. Germline loops: CDR1 SNHLY, CDR2 FYNNEI. The CDR3 runs to 12 residues. The DNA for the CDR3 is TGTGCCAGTCGAAAGAGCTCCTACGAGCAGTACTTC. It translates to CASRKSSYEQYF.

The chain links TRBV28 to TRBJ2-5, with D possibly matching TRBD2 (6 bases). This CDR3 spans 16 amino acids. Germline-derived CDR1 and CDR2 are MDHEN and SYDVKM. Trimming removed 1 base at V and 4 bases at J, with 16 bases between. The CDR3 sequence is CASSLYGGGERETQYF. CDR3 nucleotides: TGTGCCAGCAGTTTATACGGGGGAGGTGAGCGAGAGACCCAGTACTTC.

This chain connects TRBV2 to TRBJ2-3; D uncertain. V lost 3 bases and J 3 bases, leaving 4 bases between the germline ends. From germline, CDR1 is SNHLY and CDR2 FYNNEI. This CDR3 has 12 residues. The CDR3 DNA reads as TGTGCCAGCAGTGACAGAACAGATACGCAGTATTTT. Protein product: CASSDRTDTQYF.

This chain links TRBV7-8 with TRBJ2-5; unclear D gene. CDR1 SGHVS and CDR2 FQNEAQ come from the germline V gene. The CDR3 extends over 12 amino acids. V was cut by 2 bases and J by 5 bases, with 6 bases left in between. CDR3 in amino acids: CASSLNPETQYF. The CDR3 nucleotides are TGTGCCAGCAGCTTAAATCCGGAGACCCAGTACTTC.

This clone was counted a single time. The chain uses TRBV27 and TRBJ2-1; 7 nucleotides match TRBD2. The CDR3 spans 13 residues. CDR1 and CDR2 from the germline V gene are MNHEY and SMNVEV (reference sequence). V lost 6 bases to trimming and J lost 10 bases; unmatched junction nucleotides: 9. Here the CDR3 DNA reads TGTGCCAGCAGCCTGGGGAGGGGTGGGGAGCAGTTCTTC. This gives the protein CASSLGRGGEQFF.

The chain is built from TRBV28 and TRBJ2-7; the D is unclear. This CDR3 region has 11 residues. Germline V gene lookup returns CDR1 MDHEN and CDR2 SYDVKM. V was shortened by 5 bases and J by 4 bases, with 6 bases between the two germline ends. The CDR3 bases are TGTGCCAGCAGTCTCCAGTACGAGCAGTACTTC. Translation gives CASSLQYEQYF.

The chain recombines TRBV7-9 with TRBJ2-5; D call uncertain. V was cut by 1 base and J by 5 bases, with 11 bases left in between. The germline gives CDR1 SEHNR, CDR2 FQNEAQ (reference sequence). The CDR3 sequence is 14 residues long. This CDR3 is CASSLETHWETQYF. DNA of the CDR3: TGTGCCAGCAGCTTAGAAACTCATTGGGAGACCCAGTACTTC.

This chain joins TRBV7-9 and TRBJ1-4; D is possibly TRBD1 (5 bases). Trimming left V 5 bases short and J 9 bases short, with 10 bases between. Germline loops: CDR1 SEHNR, CDR2 FQNEAQ (reference sequence). CDR3 size: 12 residues. CDR3 in DNA: TGTGCCAGCAGCACCCGACAGAAAAAACTGTTTTTT. Its translation: CASSTRQKKLFF.

The chain combines TRBV11-2 with TRBJ2-7, with 10 bases identical to TRBD2. The CDR3 contains 15 residues. V lost 2 bases and J lost 5; bases outside the gene matches: 6. Germline CDR1 SGHAT, CDR2 FQNNGV. The CDR3 bases are TGTGCCAGCAGCTTAAGACGCGGGACTAGCGACGAGCAGTACTTC. Its protein product is CASSLRRGTSDEQYF.

The rearrangement joins TRBV6-6 to TRBJ2-7; D is uncertain. The CDR3 spans 13 residues. The V and J ends lost 0 bases and 2 bases respectively, with 5 bases between them. Germline CDR1 MNHNY, CDR2 SVGAGI (reference sequence). The CDR3 sequence: CASSYSYPYEQYF. The CDR3, as DNA: TGTGCCAGCAGTTACTCCTACCCCTACGAGCAGTACTTC.

This sequence joins TRBV6-6 and TRBJ2-2; TRBD1 might be the D (5 bases). Per the germline V gene, CDR1 is MNHNY and CDR2 is SVGAGI (reference sequence). The CDR3 is made up of 15 amino acids. V was cut by 4 bases and J by 6 bases, with 15 bases left in between. CDR3 DNA: TGTGCCAGCAGTTCTGGCAGGGAAACGGCCGGGGAGCTGTTTTTT. It yields the protein CASSSGRETAGELFF.

The gene calls are TRBV5-6 and TRBJ2-7; no definite D call. Germline V gene data show CDR1 as SGHDT and CDR2 as YYEEEE. V was clipped by 2 bases and J by 3 bases, with 12 bases between them. CDR3 size: 14 residues. CDR3 loop: CASSFERRFYEQYF. Written as DNA, the CDR3 is TGTGCCAGCAGCTTTGAGAGGAGATTCTACGAGCAGTACTTC. The entire variable domain, with the rest obtained from reference TRBV5-6 and TRBJ2-7, is as follows: DAGVTQSPTHLIKTRGQQVTLRCSPKSGHDTVSWYQQALGQGPQFIFQYYEEEERQRGNFPDRFSGHQFPNYSSELNVNALLLGDSALYLCASSFERRFYEQYFGPGTRLTVT.

The chain carries TRBV18 and TRBJ1-1; D gene ambiguous. The V and J ends lost 4 bases and 2 bases respectively, with 8 bases between them. The CDR3 consists of 13 residues. CDR1 is KGHSH and CDR2 is LQKENI in the germline V gene. This CDR3 reads CASSRQENTEAFF. CDR3 sequence (DNA): TGTGCCAGCTCACGGCAGGAAAACACTGAAGCTTTCTTT. The whole variable domain, filled in from reference TRBV18 and TRBJ1-1, reads NAGVMQNPRHLVRRRGQEARLRCSPMKGHSHVYWYRQLPEEGLKFMVYLQKENIIDESGMPKERFSAEFPKEGPSILRIQQVVRGDSAAYFCASSRQENTEAFFGQGTRLTVV.

This clone was seen once. This chain uses TRBV7-9 with TRBJ2-7, with TRBD1 as a possible D gene (5 bases). From germline, CDR1 is SEHNR and CDR2 FQNEAQ (reference sequence). This CDR3 contains 14 residues. Trimming shortened V by 1 base and J by 4 bases, and 11 bases separated the two germline ends. DNA for the CDR3: TGTGCCAGCAGCTTAGGGGGCGATATATACGAGCAGTACTTC. Its translation: CASSLGGDIYEQYF.